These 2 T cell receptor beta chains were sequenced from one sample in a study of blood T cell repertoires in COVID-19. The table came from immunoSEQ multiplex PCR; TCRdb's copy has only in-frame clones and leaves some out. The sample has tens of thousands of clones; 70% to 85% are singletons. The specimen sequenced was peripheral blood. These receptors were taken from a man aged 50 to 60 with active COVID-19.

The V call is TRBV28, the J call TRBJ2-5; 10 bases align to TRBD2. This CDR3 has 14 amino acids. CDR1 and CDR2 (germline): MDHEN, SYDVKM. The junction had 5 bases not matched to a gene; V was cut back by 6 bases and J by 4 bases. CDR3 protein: CASRNIAGGETQYF. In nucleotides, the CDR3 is TGTGCCAGCAGGAACATAGCGGGGGGAGAGACCCAGTACTTC.

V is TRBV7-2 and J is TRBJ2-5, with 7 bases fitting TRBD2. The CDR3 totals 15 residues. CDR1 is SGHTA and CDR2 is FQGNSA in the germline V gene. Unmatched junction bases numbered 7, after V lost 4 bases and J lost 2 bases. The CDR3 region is CASSSGLGSQETQYF. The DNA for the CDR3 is TGTGCCAGCAGCTCCGGACTAGGGTCACAAGAGACCCAGTACTTC.